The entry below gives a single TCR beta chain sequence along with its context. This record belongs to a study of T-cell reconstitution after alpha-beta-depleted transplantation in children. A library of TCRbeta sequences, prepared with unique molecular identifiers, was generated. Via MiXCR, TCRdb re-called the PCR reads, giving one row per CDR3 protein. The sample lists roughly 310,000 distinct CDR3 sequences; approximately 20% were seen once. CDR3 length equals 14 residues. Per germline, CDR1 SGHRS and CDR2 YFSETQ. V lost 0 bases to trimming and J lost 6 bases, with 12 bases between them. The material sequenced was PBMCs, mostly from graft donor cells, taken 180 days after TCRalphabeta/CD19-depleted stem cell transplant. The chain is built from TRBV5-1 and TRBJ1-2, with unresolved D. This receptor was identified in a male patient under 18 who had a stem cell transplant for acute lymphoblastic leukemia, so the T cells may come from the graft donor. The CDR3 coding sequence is TGCGCCAGCAGCTTGGCCGGCACCGCACATGGCTACACCTTC. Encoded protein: CASSLAGTAHGYTF.